Shown below are 21 T cell receptor beta chains from a single sample sequenced in a study of blood T cell repertoires in COVID-19 (TCRdb year 2020). Library preparation was by the immunoSEQ multiplex PCR assay. TCRdb's version of the immuneACCESS table is confined to in-frame rearrangements and falls short of the full clone set. An unresolved V gene accounts for under half of the shortfall where checked; the remainder is of unknown origin. A total of over 250,000 clones appear in this sample, around nine tenths of them only once. Of the sample, 2% to 2.5% falls within the top ten clones. Sequencing was done on a sample of PBMCs or T cells enriched from blood (not recorded which). These TCRs come from a woman aged 55-75 years in a cohort exposed to, infected with or recovered from COVID-19 (not recorded which).

The chain carries TRBV30 and TRBJ1-1; D is unresolved. The V end lost 1 base, the J end lost 7 bases, and 10 bases lay between the germline ends. CDR3 length equals 12 residues. CDR1 and CDR2 from the germline V gene are GTSNPN and SVGIG (reference sequence). DNA of the CDR3: TGTGCCTGGAGTGGGAGGGCACTTGAAGCTTTCTTT. This gives the protein CAWSGRALEAFF.

This chain uses TRBV7-3 with TRBJ1-1; TRBD1 matches at 8 bases. The length of the CDR3 is 17 residues. Germline CDR1 SGHTA, CDR2 FQGTGA. The junction had 7 bases not matched to a gene; V was cut back by 1 base and J by 0 bases. Here the CDR3 reads CASSLKDRGHLNTEAFF. The CDR3 bases are TGTGCCAGCAGCTTAAAAGACAGGGGTCATCTGAACACTGAAGCTTTCTTT.

This chain uses TRBV7-2 with TRBJ1-4, with D tentatively TRBD1 (6 bases). The CDR3 has 16 residues. Germline values: CDR1 SGHTA, CDR2 FQGNSA. V lost 2 bases and J lost 4, with 14 bases in between. The CDR3 sequence is CASSLWQGLGNEKLFF. CDR3 DNA sequence: TGTGCCAGCAGCTTATGGCAGGGGTTGGGTAATGAAAAACTGTTTTTT.

CDR3 region: CASSFGDRSPSGANVLTF. The CDR3 coding sequence is TGTGCCAGCAGTTTCGGGGACAGATCACCCTCTGGGGCCAACGTCCTGACTTTC. This chain connects TRBV27 to TRBJ2-6; 7 positions agree with TRBD1. The CDR3 runs 18 residues. Germline lookup yields CDR1 MNHEY and CDR2 SMNVEV (reference sequence). Trimming removed 3 bases from V and 0 bases from J; junction bases left unmatched: 8. Together with reference TRBV27 and TRBJ2-6, the CDR3 gives the full variable domain: EAQVTQNPRYLITVTGKKLTVTCSQNMNHEYMSWYRQDPGLGLRQIYYSMNVEVTDKGDVPEGYKVSRKEKRNFPLILESPSPNQTSLYFCASSFGDRSPSGANVLTFGAGSRLTVL.

The chain's CDR3 is CASSLGRSFQGEATEAFF. In DNA, the CDR3 is TGTGCCAGCAGCTTAGGCAGATCTTTCCAGGGTGAGGCCACTGAAGCTTTCTTT. The V call is TRBV11-2, the J call TRBJ1-1; D might be TRBD1 (5 bases). V lost 1 base and J 4 bases, leaving 22 bases between the germline ends. The CDR3 contains 18 residues. Germline V gene data show CDR1 as SGHAT and CDR2 as FQNNGV.

The chain combines TRBV19 with TRBJ1-6; TRBD1 aligns across 8 bases. From germline, CDR1 is LNHDA and CDR2 SQIVND (reference sequence). The CDR3 extends over 15 amino acids. Losses at the gene ends were 1 base for V and 7 bases for J; bases not matched to a gene: 3. The CDR3 DNA sequence: TGTGCCAGTAGTATAGGTTGGACAGGGAATTCACCCCTCCACTTT. It specifies CASSIGWTGNSPLHF.

This clone was detected once. The chain links TRBV27 to TRBJ1-4; 8 nucleotides line up with TRBD1. V shed 5 bases, J shed 7 bases, and the junction held 15 bases outside the gene matches. Germline V gene sequence: CDR1 MNHEY, CDR2 SMNVEV (reference sequence). The CDR3 has 17 amino acids. The CDR3 spells CASSPYSGTGGGEKLFF. The CDR3 nucleotides read TGTGCCAGCAGTCCTTACTCCGGTACAGGGGGAGGTGAAAAACTGTTTTTT.

The V gene is TRBV28, the J gene TRBJ2-1; weak D call: TRBD1 (6 bases). The CDR3 is made up of 15 amino acids. V was cut by 9 bases and J by 4 bases, with 19 bases left in between. CDR1 and CDR2 from the germline V gene are MDHEN and SYDVKM. The CDR3 region has the DNA TGTGCCAGTCGACCCCCGGGACAAAGTTACAATGAGCAGTTCTTC. Its protein is CASRPPGQSYNEQFF.

The rearrangement uses TRBV9 and TRBJ2-3; 8 bases are shared with TRBD2. Germline trimming cut 3 bases from V and 1 base from J; bases unmatched to any gene: 4. CDR1 is SGDLS, CDR2 YYNGEE, per germline. The CDR3 is made up of 15 amino acids. The DNA of the CDR3 is TGTGCCAGCAGCGGGGCGGGAGGCCGCACAGATACGCAGTATTTT. It specifies CASSGAGGRTDTQYF.

The chain employs TRBV14 and TRBJ1-2, with a weak D call TRBD1 (6 bases). V lost 0 bases to trimming and J lost 7 bases, with 21 bases between them. The germline V gene has CDR1 SGHDN and CDR2 FVKESK. The CDR3 sequence is 17 residues long. The chain's CDR3 is CASSQEVGLQGQIGYTF. The DNA for the CDR3 is TGTGCCAGCAGCCAAGAAGTCGGGCTACAGGGTCAAATTGGCTACACCTTC.

With respect to this clone: The same CDR3 can be traced to other DNA sequences in this sample. This rearrangement joins TRBV11-2 to TRBJ2-7, with no clear D. Germline V gene lookup returns CDR1 SGHAT and CDR2 FQNNGV. The CDR3 is made up of 14 amino acids. Trimming shortened V by 4 bases and J by 0 bases, and 10 bases separated the two germline ends. The CDR3 sequence: CASSSTGGSYEQYF. CDR3 nucleotide sequence: TGTGCCAGCAGCTCTACCGGTGGCTCCTACGAGCAGTACTTC.

This chain uses TRBV30 with TRBJ2-7; 7 nucleotides match TRBD1. Unmatched junction bases numbered 8, after V lost 0 bases and J lost 6 bases. Germline V gives CDR1 GTSNPN, CDR2 SVGIG (reference sequence). This CDR3 has 14 amino acids. CDR3 region: CAWSVLRQGTEQYF. The DNA for the CDR3 is TGTGCCTGGAGTGTACTTAGACAGGGTACCGAGCAGTACTTC.

The V and J genes are TRBV10-1 and TRBJ2-1; D may be TRBD1 (6 bases). Germline values: CDR1 WNHNN, CDR2 SYGVQD (reference sequence). Trimming shortened V by 6 bases and J by 4 bases, and 10 bases separated the two germline ends. The CDR3 extends over 13 amino acids. CDR3 bases: TGCGCCAGCAGCCTGGACAGTTACAATGAGCAGTTCTTC. This translates into CASSLDSYNEQFF.

V and J are TRBV28 and TRBJ1-1, with 9 bases matching TRBD1. Germline V CDR1 and CDR2: MDHEN, SYDVKM. V lost 6 bases, J lost 8 bases, and 10 bases stayed unmatched. This CDR3 contains 14 residues. The CDR3: CASSPGTGINEAFF. In DNA form, the CDR3 reads TGTGCCAGCAGCCCCGGGACAGGGATAAACGAAGCTTTCTTT. Combining the CDR3 with reference TRBV28 and TRBJ1-1 gives the whole variable domain DVKVTQSSRYLVKRTGEKVFLECVQDMDHENMFWYRQDPGLGLRLIYFSYDVKMKEKGDIPEGYSVSREKKERFSLILESASTNQTSMYLCASSPGTGINEAFFGQGTRLTVV.

The chain combines TRBV5-1 with TRBJ1-4; 9 bases are a match to TRBD1. Germline V gives CDR1 SGHRS, CDR2 YFSETQ. The V and J ends lost 6 bases and 8 bases, in that order; junction bases with no gene match: 14. There are 16 residues in the CDR3. The chain's CDR3 is CASTESPTGGREKLFF. CDR3 sequence (DNA): TGCGCCAGCACCGAATCCCCTACAGGGGGCCGAGAAAAACTGTTTTTT. Drawing the rest from reference TRBV5-1 and TRBJ1-4, the complete variable domain is KAGVTQTPRYLIKTRGQQVTLSCSPISGHRSVSWYQQTPGQGLQFLFEYFSETQRNKGNFPGRFSGRQFSNSRSEMNVSTLELGDSALYLCASTESPTGGREKLFFGSGTQLSVL.

The rearrangement uses TRBV7-3 and TRBJ1-5, with D unclear. Trimming pared 5 bases from V and 3 bases from J, leaving 5 bases between. The CDR3 is 12 residues long. The germline gives CDR1 SGHTA, CDR2 FQGTGA. This chain's CDR3 is CASSPLNQPQHF. As DNA, the CDR3 is TGTGCCAGCAGCCCCCTCAATCAGCCCCAGCATTTT.

The chain has TRBV7-2 and TRBJ2-7, with D tentatively TRBD1 (5 bases). With 1 base removed from V and 2 bases from J, the gap between germline ends came to 12 bases. Germline CDR1 reads SGHTA; CDR2 reads FQGNSA. There are 15 residues in the CDR3. The CDR3 DNA reads as TGTGCCAGCAGCTTAGTTTGGGGCGGTGCCTACGAGCAGTACTTC. Its protein product is CASSLVWGGAYEQYF.

This clone turned up a few times. The rearrangement uses TRBV29-1 and TRBJ1-1; 7 bases agree with TRBD1. Germline V gives CDR1 SQVTM, CDR2 ANQGSEA. J was trimmed by 4 bases and V by 7 bases; bases with no gene match: 9. The CDR3 extends over 13 amino acids. CDR3 DNA sequence: TGCAGCGGATCAGGGGGGTGGGCCACTGAAGCTTTCTTT. Amino acid sequence: CSGSGGWATEAFF.

V is TRBV18 and J is TRBJ2-5, with no clear D. Trimming pared 1 base from V and 3 bases from J, leaving 6 bases between. The CDR3 runs 13 residues. Germline CDR1 KGHSH, CDR2 LQKENI. CDR3 nucleotides: TGTGCCAGCTCACCACAGCCTGAAGAGACCCAGTACTTC. It is translated as CASSPQPEETQYF.

The rearrangement uses TRBV7-3 and TRBJ2-1; D possibly corresponds to TRBD2 (5 bases). CDR3 length: 13 amino acids. Germline assignment: CDR1 SGHTA and CDR2 FQGTGA. Between the trimmed V and J ends, which lost 5 bases and 8 bases, there was a span of 13 bases. The CDR3: CASSVLVGDEQFF. The CDR3 nucleotides read TGTGCCAGCAGCGTACTAGTTGGGGATGAGCAGTTCTTC.

The V call is TRBV27, the J call TRBJ2-7; tentative D call: TRBD1 (5 bases). There are 15 residues in the CDR3. CDR1 and CDR2 (germline): MNHEY, SMNVEV (reference sequence). Between the trimmed V and J ends, which lost 3 bases and 0 bases, there was a span of 12 bases. CDR3 loop: CASSLDILGSYEQYF. The CDR3 DNA is TGTGCCAGCAGTTTGGACATATTGGGCTCCTACGAGCAGTACTTC.